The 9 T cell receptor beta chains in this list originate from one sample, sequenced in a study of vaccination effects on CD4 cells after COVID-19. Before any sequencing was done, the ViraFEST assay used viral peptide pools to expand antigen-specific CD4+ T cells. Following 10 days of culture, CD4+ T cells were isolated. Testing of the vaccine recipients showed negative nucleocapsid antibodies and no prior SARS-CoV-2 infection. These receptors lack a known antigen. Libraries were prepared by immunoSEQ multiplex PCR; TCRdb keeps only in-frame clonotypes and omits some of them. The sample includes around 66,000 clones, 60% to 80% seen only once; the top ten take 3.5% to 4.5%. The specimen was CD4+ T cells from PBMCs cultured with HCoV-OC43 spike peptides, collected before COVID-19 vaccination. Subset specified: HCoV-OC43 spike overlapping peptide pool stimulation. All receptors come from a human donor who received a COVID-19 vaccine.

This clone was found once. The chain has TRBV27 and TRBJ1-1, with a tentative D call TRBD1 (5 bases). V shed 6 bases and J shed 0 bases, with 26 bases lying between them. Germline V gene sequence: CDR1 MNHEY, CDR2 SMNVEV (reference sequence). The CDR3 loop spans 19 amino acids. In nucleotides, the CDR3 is TGTGCCAGCAGATCCACCTTTACGACTGGGGGTACCATGAACACTGAAGCTTTCTTT. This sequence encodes CASRSTFTTGGTMNTEAFF.

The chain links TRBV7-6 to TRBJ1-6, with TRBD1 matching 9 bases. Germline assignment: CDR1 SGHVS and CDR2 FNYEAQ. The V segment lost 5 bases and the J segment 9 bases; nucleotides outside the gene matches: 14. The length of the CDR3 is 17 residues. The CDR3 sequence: CASSTYVPGQGISPLHF. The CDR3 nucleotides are TGTGCCAGCAGCACCTACGTACCGGGACAGGGTATTTCACCCCTCCACTTT.

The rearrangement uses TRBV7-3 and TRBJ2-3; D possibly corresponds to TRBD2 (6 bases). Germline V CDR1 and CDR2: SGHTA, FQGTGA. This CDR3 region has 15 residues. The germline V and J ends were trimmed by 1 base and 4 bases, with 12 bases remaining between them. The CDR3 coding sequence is TGTGCCAGCAGCTTAATGGGGGGATCCGCAGATACGCAGTATTTT. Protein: CASSLMGGSADTQYF.

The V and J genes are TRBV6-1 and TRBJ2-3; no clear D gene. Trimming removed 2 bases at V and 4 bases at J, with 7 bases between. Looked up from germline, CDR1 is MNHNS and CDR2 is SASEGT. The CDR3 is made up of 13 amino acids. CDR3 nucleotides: TGTGCCAGCAGTGAAATCACAGCAGATACGCAGTATTTT. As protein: CASSEITADTQYF.

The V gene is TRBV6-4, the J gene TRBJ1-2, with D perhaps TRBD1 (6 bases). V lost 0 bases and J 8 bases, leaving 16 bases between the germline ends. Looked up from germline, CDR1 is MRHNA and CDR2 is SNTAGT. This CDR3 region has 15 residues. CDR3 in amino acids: CASSDSSRRRGGYTF. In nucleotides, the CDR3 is TGTGCCAGCAGTGACTCGAGTCGGAGAAGGGGGGGCTACACCTTC.

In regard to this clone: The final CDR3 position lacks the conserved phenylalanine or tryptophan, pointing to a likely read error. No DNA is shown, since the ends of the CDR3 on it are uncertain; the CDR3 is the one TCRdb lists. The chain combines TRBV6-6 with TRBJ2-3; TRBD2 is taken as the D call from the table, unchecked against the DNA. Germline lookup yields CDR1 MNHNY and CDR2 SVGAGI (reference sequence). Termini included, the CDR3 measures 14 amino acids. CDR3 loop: CASSRMAPGPAFIC.

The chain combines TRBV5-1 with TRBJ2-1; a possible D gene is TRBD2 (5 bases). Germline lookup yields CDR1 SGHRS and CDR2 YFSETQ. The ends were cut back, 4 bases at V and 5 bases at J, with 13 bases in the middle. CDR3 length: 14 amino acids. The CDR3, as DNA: TGCGCCAGCAGCGCCGGTTGGCGGGACAATGAGCAGTTCTTC. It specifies CASSAGWRDNEQFF.

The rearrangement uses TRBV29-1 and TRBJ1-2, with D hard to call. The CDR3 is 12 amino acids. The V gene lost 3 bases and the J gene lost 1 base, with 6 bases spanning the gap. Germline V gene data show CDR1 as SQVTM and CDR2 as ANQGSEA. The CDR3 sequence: CSVDSINYGYTF. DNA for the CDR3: TGCAGCGTTGATTCGATTAACTATGGCTACACCTTC.

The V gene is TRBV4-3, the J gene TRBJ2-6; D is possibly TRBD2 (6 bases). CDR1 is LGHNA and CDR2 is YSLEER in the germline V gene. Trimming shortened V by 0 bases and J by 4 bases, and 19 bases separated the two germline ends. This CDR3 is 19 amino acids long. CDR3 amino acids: CASSQDFRVRGSGANVLTF. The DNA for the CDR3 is TGCGCCAGCAGCCAAGATTTTAGAGTACGGGGGTCCGGGGCCAACGTCCTGACTTTC.